This note documents a single TCR beta chain sequence. What it recognizes is unknown. These data belong to a study of OX40 agonist ivuxolimab in advanced cancers. Turning to the study itself: Partial responses were seen in three patients, one with hepatocellular carcinoma and two with cutaneous melanoma. Study results and limitations: CD8+ T cells were the subset that, on average, had more expanded clones than CD4+.

Produced via immunoSEQ multiplex PCR; TCRdb's table is partial and in-frame only. Here the sample spans about 64,000 clones, around 93% being singletons. CDR3 length: 16 residues. Germline CDR1 and CDR2: SGHAT and FQNNGV. V was cut by 6 bases and J by 5 bases, with 22 bases left in between. Sampling times: baseline, cycle 4 day 1, cycle 7 day 1. The clonotype originates from an adult with an advanced solid tumor such as melanoma, head and neck, liver or kidney cancer. Here the sequenced sample was CD4+ or CD8+ T cells sorted from blood, taken in a trial of the OX40 agonist ivuxolimab. The chain has TRBV11-2 and TRBJ2-5; D may be TRBD1 (5 bases). The DNA of the CDR3 is TGTGCCAGCAGATTAAGGTGGTCGCAGGGTCGGGAGACCCAGTACTTC. Its translation: CASRLRWSQGRETQYF.